This T cell receptor (beta chain) was sequenced during a study of metastatic and nonmetastatic thyroid tumors (dated by TCRdb to 2020 to 2022). Background on the whole study: The researchers compared repertoires between peripheral blood samples and tumor or nodule tissue samples from patients with malignant or benign thyroid disease. Overall study results and their limits: In both blood and tumor samples, TCR beta diversity was reported to be significantly higher in malignant tumors than in benign nodules.

No treatment had been received by any patient before thyroid surgery. Using T-cell receptor beta sequencing, the researchers looked back retrospectively at clinical samples from patients, gathered between about 2012 and 2018. Library prep was done by PCR. TCRdb records Illumina HiSeq 4000 as the sequencer. The TCR beta-chain CDR3 region of each patient was profiled by high-throughput sequencing. The study's processing was this. A classifier to discriminate distant-metastatic papillary thyroid cancer patients was built from CDR3 differences across clinicopathological groups. The Shannon index was used to measure repertoire diversity, and the Morisita-Horn index was used to measure how similar tumor and blood repertoires were. The public sequencing data were trimmed at Q25 with fastp and processed into clonotypes with MiXCR by TCRdb, which kept only in-frame beta chains. These V and J calls originate from TCRdb's pipeline instead of the authors' own analysis. Counted in this sample were thousands of clones; roughly 32% of them appeared once. The top ten constitute about 37% of the sample.

Turning to this clone: There is no known antigen for this receptor. No clone much larger than this one lies a single base away; base qualities are absent.

This receptor was identified in a female donor with papillary thyroid cancer or a benign thyroid nodule (not recorded which). Some clones in this sample may be carry-over from other donors' samples. Input material: adjacent normal tissue.

The nucleotide sequence is given as TGCAGTGCTAGAACCAAGGGGCAGGGGGGCACAGATACGCAGTATTTT. Translated, this gives CSARTKGQGGTDTQYF. This sequence uses TRBV20-1 and TRBJ2-3, with 7 junctional bases fitting TRBD1. The CDR3 measures 16 amino acids from cysteine to phenylalanine. The retained sequence is limited to the CDR3, 48 bases, with the frame set at the first base. After removal of 2 bases from V and 1 base from J, the junction retains 9 bases not matched to a gene. CDR1 and CDR2, looked up from the germline V gene (reference sequence), are DFQATT and SNEGSKA.